Included here is one T cell receptor beta chain sequence, with context. Assay used: immunoSEQ multiplex PCR; TCRdb lists only in-frame clones, some missing. The sample has about 83,000 clones, about 89% seen once. The V and J ends lost 4 bases and 6 bases respectively, with 12 bases between them. The CDR3 is 14 residues long. Germline assignment: CDR1 MNHNS and CDR2 SASEGT. This record belongs to a study of OX40 agonist ivuxolimab in advanced cancers. The starting material was CD4+ or CD8+ T cells sorted from blood, obtained in a trial of the OX40 agonist ivuxolimab. The chain couples TRBV6-1 to TRBJ2-2; no firm D call. The receptor comes from an adult with an advanced solid tumor such as melanoma, head and neck, liver or kidney cancer. This CDR3 is CASSVREAAGELFF. CDR3 bases: TGTGCCAGCAGTGTTCGAGAGGCCGCCGGGGAGCTGTTTTTT.